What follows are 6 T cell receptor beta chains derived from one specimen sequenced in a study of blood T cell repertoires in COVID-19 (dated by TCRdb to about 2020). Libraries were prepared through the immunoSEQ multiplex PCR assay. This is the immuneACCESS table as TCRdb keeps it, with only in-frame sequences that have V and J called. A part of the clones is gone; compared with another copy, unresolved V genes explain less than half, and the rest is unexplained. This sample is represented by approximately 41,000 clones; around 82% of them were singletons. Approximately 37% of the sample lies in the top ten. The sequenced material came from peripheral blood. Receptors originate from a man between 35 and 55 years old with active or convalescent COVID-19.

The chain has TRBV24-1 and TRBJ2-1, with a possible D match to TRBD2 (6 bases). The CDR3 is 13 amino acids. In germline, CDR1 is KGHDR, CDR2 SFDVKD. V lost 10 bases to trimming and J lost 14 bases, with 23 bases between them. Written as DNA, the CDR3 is TGTGCCACAGGGACCAGAGGGTGGGGGGAAGAGTTCTTC. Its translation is CATGTRGWGEEFF.

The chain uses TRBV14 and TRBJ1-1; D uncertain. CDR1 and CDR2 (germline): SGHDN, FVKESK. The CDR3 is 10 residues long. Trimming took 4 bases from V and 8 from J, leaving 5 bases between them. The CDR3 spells CASSRAEAFF. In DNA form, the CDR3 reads TGTGCCAGCAGCCGGGCAGAAGCTTTCTTT.

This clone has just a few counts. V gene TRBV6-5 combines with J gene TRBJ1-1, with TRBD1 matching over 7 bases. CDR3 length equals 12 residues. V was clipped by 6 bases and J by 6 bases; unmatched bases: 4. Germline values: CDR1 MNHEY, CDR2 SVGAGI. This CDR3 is CASRDRVAEAFF. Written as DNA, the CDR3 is TGTGCCAGCAGAGACAGGGTGGCTGAAGCTTTCTTT.

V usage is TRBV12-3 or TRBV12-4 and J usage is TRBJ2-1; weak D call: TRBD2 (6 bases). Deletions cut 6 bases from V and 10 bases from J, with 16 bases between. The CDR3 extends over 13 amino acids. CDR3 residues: CASSPGGSWEQFF. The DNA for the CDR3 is TGTGCCAGCAGCCCCGGAGGGAGCTGGGAGCAGTTCTTC.

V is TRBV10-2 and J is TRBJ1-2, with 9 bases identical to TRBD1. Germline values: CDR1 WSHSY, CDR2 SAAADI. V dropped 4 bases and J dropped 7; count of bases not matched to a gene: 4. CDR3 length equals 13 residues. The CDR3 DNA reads TGCGCCAGCAGTGGGACAGGGGACTCTGGCTACACCTTC. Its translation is CASSGTGDSGYTF.

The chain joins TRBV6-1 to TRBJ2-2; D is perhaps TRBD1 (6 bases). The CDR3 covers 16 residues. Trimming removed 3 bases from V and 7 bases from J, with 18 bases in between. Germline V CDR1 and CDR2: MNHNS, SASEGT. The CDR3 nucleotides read TGTGCCAGCAGTGATGGGGACACAATCCTCCGCGGGGAGCTGTTTTTT. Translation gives CASSDGDTILRGELFF.